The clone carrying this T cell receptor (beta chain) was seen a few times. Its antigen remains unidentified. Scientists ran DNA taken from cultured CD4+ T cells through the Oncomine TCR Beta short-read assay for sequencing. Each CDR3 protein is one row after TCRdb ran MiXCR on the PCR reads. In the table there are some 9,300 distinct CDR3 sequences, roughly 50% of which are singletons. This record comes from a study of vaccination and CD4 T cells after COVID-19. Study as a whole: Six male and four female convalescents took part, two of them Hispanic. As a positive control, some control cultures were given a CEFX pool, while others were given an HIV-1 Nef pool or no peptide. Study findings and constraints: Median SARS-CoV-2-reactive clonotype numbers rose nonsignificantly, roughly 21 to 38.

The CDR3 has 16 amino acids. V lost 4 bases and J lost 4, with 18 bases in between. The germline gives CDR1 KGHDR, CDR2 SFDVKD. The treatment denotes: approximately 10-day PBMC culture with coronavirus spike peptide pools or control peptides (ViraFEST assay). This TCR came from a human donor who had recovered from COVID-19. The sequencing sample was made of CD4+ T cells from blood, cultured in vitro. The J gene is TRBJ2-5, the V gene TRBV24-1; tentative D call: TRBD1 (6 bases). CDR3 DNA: TGTGCCACCAGTGAGCCCGCCGGGACACCAGGAGAGACCCAGTACTTC. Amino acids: CATSEPAGTPGETQYF.